This T cell receptor beta chain was captured by sequencing in a study of blood T cell repertoires in COVID-19. Participants, roughly 18 to 89 years old, spanned under 30 US areas. The method was immunoSEQ multiplex PCR; TCRdb's version includes in-frame clones alone and lacks a portion of them. The sample consists of around 370,000 clones, 88% of them appearing once. Germline V gives CDR1 MNHEY, CDR2 SMNVEV (reference sequence). The length of the CDR3 is 14 residues. V lost 1 base and J 4 bases, leaving 8 bases between the germline ends. The chain employs TRBV27 and TRBJ1-5; TRBD1 is a possible D gene (5 bases). Sequencing was carried out using PBMCs or T cells enriched from blood (not recorded which). This TCR derives from a woman under 30 who had recovered from COVID-19. Here the CDR3 DNA reads TGTGCCAGCAGTTTATGGGGGGGAAATCAGCCCCAGCATTTT. Its translation: CASSLWGGNQPQHF.